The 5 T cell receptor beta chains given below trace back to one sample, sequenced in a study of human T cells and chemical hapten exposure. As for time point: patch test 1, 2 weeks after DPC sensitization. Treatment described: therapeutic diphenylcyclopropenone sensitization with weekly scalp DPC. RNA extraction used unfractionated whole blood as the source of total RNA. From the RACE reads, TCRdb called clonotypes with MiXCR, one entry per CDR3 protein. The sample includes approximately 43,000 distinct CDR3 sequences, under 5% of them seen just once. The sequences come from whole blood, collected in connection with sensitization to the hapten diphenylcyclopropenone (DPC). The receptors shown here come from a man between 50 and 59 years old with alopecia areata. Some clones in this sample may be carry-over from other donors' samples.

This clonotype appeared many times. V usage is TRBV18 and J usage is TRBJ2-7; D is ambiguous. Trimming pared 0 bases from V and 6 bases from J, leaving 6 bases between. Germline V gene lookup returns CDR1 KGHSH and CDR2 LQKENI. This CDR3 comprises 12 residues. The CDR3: CASSPPMGEQYF. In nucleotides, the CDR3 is TGTGCCAGCTCACCACCTATGGGCGAGCAGTACTTC.

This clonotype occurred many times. CDR3 sequence reads: CASSLSGEGNSPLHF. As DNA, the CDR3 is TGTGCCAGCAGCTTAAGCGGAGAAGGGAATTCACCCCTCCACTTT. The J gene is TRBJ1-6, the V gene TRBV7-9; D ambiguous. Looked up from germline, CDR1 is SEHNR and CDR2 is FQNEAQ (reference sequence). The CDR3 sequence is 15 residues long. V gave up 2 bases and J gave up 7 bases, with 12 bases separating them. Full variable domain (remainder filled in from reference TRBV7-9 and TRBJ1-6): DTGVSQNPRHKITKRGQNVTFRCDPISEHNRLYWYRQTLGQGPEFLTYFQNEAQLEKSRLLSDRFSAERPKGSFSTLEIQRTEQGDSAMYLCASSLSGEGNSPLHFGNGTRLTVT.

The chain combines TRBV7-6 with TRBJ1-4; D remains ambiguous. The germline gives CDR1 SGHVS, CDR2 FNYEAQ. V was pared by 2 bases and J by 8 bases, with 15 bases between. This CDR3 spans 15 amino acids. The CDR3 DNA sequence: TGTGCCAGCAGCTTACGGAGTACCGGAGGAGAAAAACTGTTTTTT. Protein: CASSLRSTGGEKLFF.

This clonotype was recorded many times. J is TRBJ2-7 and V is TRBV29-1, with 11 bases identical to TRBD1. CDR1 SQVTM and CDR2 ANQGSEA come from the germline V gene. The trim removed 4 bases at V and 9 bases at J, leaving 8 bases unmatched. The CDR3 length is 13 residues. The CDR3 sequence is CSVGGQGDLVQYF. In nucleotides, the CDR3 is TGCAGCGTTGGGGGACAGGGGGATTTGGTGCAGTACTTC.

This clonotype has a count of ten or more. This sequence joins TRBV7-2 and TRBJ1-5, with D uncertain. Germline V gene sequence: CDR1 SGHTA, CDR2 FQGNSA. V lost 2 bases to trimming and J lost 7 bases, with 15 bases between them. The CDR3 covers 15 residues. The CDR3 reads CASSLNGEVRQPQHF. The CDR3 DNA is TGTGCCAGCAGCTTAAACGGGGAAGTAAGACAGCCCCAGCATTTT.